A selection of T cell receptor beta chains follows, all from one sample in a study of cytomegalovirus exposure and HLA in healthy donors. Only in-frame clones appear in the TCRdb table, and some are missing; sequencing was by immunoSEQ multiplex PCR. The sample consists of over 150,000 clones, around 80% of them appearing once. Sequencing used PBMCs. The receptors here all came from a human donor in good health. CDR3s include the opening cysteine and the closing phenylalanine or tryptophan. A D gene is named only where the DNA matches it firmly. Only some rows state a clone size, as once, few, many or a class for expanded clones.

d_gene: NA; abundance: NA; v_gene: TRBV6-5; j_gene: TRBJ1-5; CDR3nt: TGTGCCAGCAGCCCCGTCGTAGGCAATCAGCCCCAGCATTTT; CDR3aa: CASSPVVGNQPQHF
d_gene: NA; abundance: NA; v_gene: TRBV5-4; j_gene: TRBJ1-2; CDR3nt: TGTGCCAGCAGCGACATCCGAACAAACTATGGCTACACCTTC; CDR3aa: CASSDIRTNYGYTF
d_gene: TRBD1; abundance: NA; v_gene: TRBV6-5; j_gene: TRBJ1-2; CDR3nt: TGTGCCAGCAGTTATAGGGGGCGCATAAATGGCTACCCCTTC; CDR3aa: CASSYRGRINGYPF
d_gene: TRBD2; abundance: NA; v_gene: TRBV2; j_gene: TRBJ2-7; CDR3nt: TGTGCCAGCAGTCGGGGGGGCTCATCCCGGGACGAGCAGTACTTC; CDR3aa: CASSRGGSSRDEQYF
d_gene: NA; abundance: NA; v_gene: TRBV1; j_gene: TRBJ2-5; CDR3nt: TGCACCAGCAGCCCTCCAAGGGAGGGGCGCGGGGAGACCCAGTACTTC; CDR3aa: CTSSPPREGRGETQYF
d_gene: NA; abundance: NA; v_gene: TRBV29-1; j_gene: TRBJ2-4; CDR3nt: TGCAGCGCTGCAGGGGGGCCTCTAGCCAAAAACATTCAGTACTTC; CDR3aa: CSAAGGPLAKNIQYF
d_gene: TRBD1; abundance: NA; v_gene: TRBV15; j_gene: TRBJ2-2; CDR3nt: TGTGCCACCAGCAGTACAGGGGGCATCACCGGGGAGCTGTTTTTT; CDR3aa: CATSSTGGITGELFF
d_gene: TRBD2; abundance: once; v_gene: TRBV5-4; j_gene: TRBJ2-1; CDR3nt: TGTGCCAGCAGCTTGAAAGGCGGGCCTAGCGGGAGTGGGGACAATGAGCAGTTCTTC; CDR3aa: CASSLKGGPSGSGDNEQFF
d_gene: TRBD1; abundance: NA; v_gene: TRBV27; j_gene: TRBJ1-5; CDR3nt: TGTGCCAGCAGTTGGACAGGGGGCAATCAGCCCCAGCATTTT; CDR3aa: CASSWTGGNQPQHF
d_gene: TRBD1; abundance: NA; v_gene: TRBV13; j_gene: TRBJ1-4; CDR3nt: TGTGCCAGCAGCTCGACAGGGAACTCAACTAATGAAAAACTGTTTTTT; CDR3aa: CASSSTGNSTNEKLFF
d_gene: TRBD2; abundance: few; v_gene: TRBV6-5; j_gene: TRBJ2-7; CDR3nt: TGTGCCAGCAGTCGGGGGACTAGCGGCTACGAGCAGTACTTC; CDR3aa: CASSRGTSGYEQYF
d_gene: NA; abundance: NA; v_gene: TRBV6-1; j_gene: TRBJ2-7; CDR3nt: TGTGCCAGCGGCAGGGCCGGGTCCTACGAGCAGTACTTC; CDR3aa: CASGRAGSYEQYF
d_gene: NA; abundance: NA; v_gene: TRBV12-5; j_gene: TRBJ1-5; CDR3nt: TGTGCTAGTGGTTTGGTCCAGGGGAGAAGTCAGCCCCAGCATTTT; CDR3aa: CASGLVQGRSQPQHF
d_gene: TRBD1; abundance: once; v_gene: TRBV20-1; j_gene: TRBJ2-7; CDR3nt: TGCAGTGCTGTAGACAGGGAGTCCTGGTACTTC; CDR3aa: CSAVDRESWYF
d_gene: TRBD1; abundance: few; v_gene: TRBV10-3; j_gene: TRBJ2-5; CDR3nt: TGTGCCATCAGTGGACGACAGGGAGAGACCCAGTACTTC; CDR3aa: CAISGRQGETQYF
d_gene: NA; abundance: NA; v_gene: TRBV15; j_gene: TRBJ1-1; CDR3nt: TGTGCCACCGCCTCAGGGGCGCAAAGCGCTTTCTTT; CDR3aa: CATASGAQSAFF
d_gene: TRBD2; abundance: few; v_gene: TRBV5-8; j_gene: TRBJ2-3; CDR3nt: TGTGCCAGTCGTCTCGCTAGCGGGGGGTCTAAGGATACGCAGTATTTT; CDR3aa: CASRLASGGSKDTQYF
d_gene: NA; abundance: NA; v_gene: TRBV19; j_gene: TRBJ2-1; CDR3nt: TGTGCCAGTAGTAGGGGCCCGTACAATGAGCAGTTCTTC; CDR3aa: CASSRGPYNEQFF
d_gene: NA; abundance: NA; v_gene: TRBV18; j_gene: TRBJ2-7; CDR3nt: TGTGCCAGCTCACCGAACAGGGGGGGCGGTGGGTACGAGCAGTACTTC; CDR3aa: CASSPNRGGGGYEQYF
d_gene: NA; abundance: NA; v_gene: TRBV5-1; j_gene: TRBJ2-7; CDR3nt: TGCGCCAGCAAGGCAGGTTATTCCTCCTACGAGCAGTACTTC; CDR3aa: CASKAGYSSYEQYF
d_gene: NA; abundance: NA; v_gene: TRBV13; j_gene: TRBJ1-1; CDR3nt: TGTGCCAGCAGCTCACAGGGTGAGAACACTGAAGCTTTCTTT; CDR3aa: CASSSQGENTEAFF
d_gene: TRBD1; abundance: NA; v_gene: TRBV19; j_gene: TRBJ1-6; CDR3nt: TGTGCCAGTAGTAACTCCGGGACAGATTCATATAATTCACCCCTCCACTTT; CDR3aa: CASSNSGTDSYNSPLHF
d_gene: TRBD2; abundance: NA; v_gene: TRBV2; j_gene: TRBJ2-3; CDR3nt: TGTGCCAGCAGGTCACGCCTAGCGGGGGCGACCACAGATACGCAGTATTTT; CDR3aa: CASRSRLAGATTDTQYF
d_gene: TRBD1; abundance: NA; v_gene: TRBV4-2; j_gene: TRBJ2-3; CDR3nt: TGTGCCAGCAGCCATTTAGACAGGGCTGAGGCAGATACGCAGTATTTT; CDR3aa: CASSHLDRAEADTQYF
d_gene: NA; abundance: NA; v_gene: TRBV7-8; j_gene: TRBJ2-7; CDR3nt: TGTGCCAGCAGCACACAGGGACCCTACGAGCAGTACTTC; CDR3aa: CASSTQGPYEQYF
d_gene: NA; abundance: NA; v_gene: TRBV13; j_gene: TRBJ2-1; CDR3nt: TGTGCCAGCAGCTGGGGACCTGGGGGGAATGAGCAGTTCTTC; CDR3aa: CASSWGPGGNEQFF
d_gene: TRBD1; abundance: NA; v_gene: TRBV5-1; j_gene: TRBJ2-1; CDR3nt: TGCGCCAGCAGCTTGGGACAGGGGAACGATGAGCAGTTCTTC; CDR3aa: CASSLGQGNDEQFF
d_gene: NA; abundance: NA; v_gene: TRBV19; j_gene: TRBJ2-1; CDR3nt: TGTGCCAGTAGTATAACGGTCCCCAATGAGCAGTTCTTC; CDR3aa: CASSITVPNEQFF
d_gene: NA; abundance: NA; v_gene: TRBV7-2; j_gene: TRBJ1-1; CDR3nt: TGTGCCAGCAGCCCCCCTGGGGCGGAAACTGAAGCTTTCTTT; CDR3aa: CASSPPGAETEAFF
d_gene: NA; abundance: NA; v_gene: TRBV4-1; j_gene: TRBJ2-7; CDR3nt: TGCGCCAGCAGCCAAGAGCCGGGGTTCGAGCAGTACTTC; CDR3aa: CASSQEPGFEQYF
d_gene: TRBD1; abundance: NA; v_gene: TRBV18; j_gene: TRBJ2-7; CDR3nt: TGTGCCAGCTCACCAGTCACAGGGGGCCGTTACGAGCAGTACTTC; CDR3aa: CASSPVTGGRYEQYF
d_gene: NA; abundance: NA; v_gene: TRBV5-1; j_gene: TRBJ2-7; CDR3nt: TGCGCCAGCAGCTTCTCGGGAACCTACGAGCAGTACTTC; CDR3aa: CASSFSGTYEQYF
d_gene: TRBD1; abundance: few; v_gene: TRBV4-3; j_gene: TRBJ1-1; CDR3nt: TGCGCCAGCAGCCCCGGGACAGGGGACACTGAAGCTTTCTTT; CDR3aa: CASSPGTGDTEAFF
d_gene: NA; abundance: once; v_gene: TRBV15; j_gene: TRBJ2-7; CDR3nt: TGTGCCACCAGCAGAGAGGGGGGCGAGCAGTACTTC; CDR3aa: CATSREGGEQYF
d_gene: TRBD1; abundance: NA; v_gene: TRBV19; j_gene: TRBJ2-7; CDR3nt: TGTGCCAGTAGGCCGGGACAGGGGCATTACGAGCAGTACTTC; CDR3aa: CASRPGQGHYEQYF
d_gene: NA; abundance: NA; v_gene: TRBV9; j_gene: TRBJ1-3; CDR3nt: TGTGCCAGCAGCGTAGGGTTAGGCGGGGAGTCTGGAAACACCATATATTTT; CDR3aa: CASSVGLGGESGNTIYF
d_gene: NA; abundance: few; v_gene: TRBV7-2; j_gene: TRBJ2-7; CDR3nt: TGTGCCAGCAGCTCCAACAGGGACTACGAGCAGTACTTC; CDR3aa: CASSSNRDYEQYF
d_gene: TRBD1; abundance: NA; v_gene: TRBV4-1; j_gene: TRBJ2-6; CDR3nt: TGCGCCAGCGGACAGGGCCCTGGGGCCAACGTCCTGACTTTC; CDR3aa: CASGQGPGANVLTF
d_gene: TRBD1; abundance: NA; v_gene: TRBV11-2; j_gene: TRBJ1-2; CDR3nt: TGTGCCAGCAGCTTCCAGGGGGCGCCCTATGGCTACACCTTC; CDR3aa: CASSFQGAPYGYTF
d_gene: NA; abundance: NA; v_gene: TRBV2; j_gene: TRBJ1-5; CDR3nt: TGTGCCAGCGGATATACAGCCAATCAGCCCCAGCATTTT; CDR3aa: CASGYTANQPQHF
d_gene: TRBD2; abundance: NA; v_gene: TRBV2; j_gene: TRBJ2-1; CDR3nt: TGTGCCAGCAGTGAAGCGCGGGGGGGCACCTATAGTGAGCAGTTCTTC; CDR3aa: CASSEARGGTYSEQFF
d_gene: NA; abundance: NA; v_gene: TRBV5-1; j_gene: TRBJ1-1; CDR3nt: TGCGCCAGCAGCTTATATTTACAGGGAAGGGACACTGAAGCTTTCTTT; CDR3aa: CASSLYLQGRDTEAFF
d_gene: TRBD2; abundance: NA; v_gene: TRBV10-3; j_gene: TRBJ2-3; CDR3nt: TGTGCCATCAGGACCCCGGGACTAGCGGGGAGCACAGATACGCAGTATTTT; CDR3aa: CAIRTPGLAGSTDTQYF
d_gene: NA; abundance: NA; v_gene: TRBV6-5; j_gene: TRBJ1-1; CDR3nt: TGTGCCAGCAGTTACATTGGGGGCGCGGCTTTCTTT; CDR3aa: CASSYIGGAAFF
d_gene: NA; abundance: once; v_gene: TRBV7-2; j_gene: TRBJ2-7; CDR3nt: TGTGCCAGCAGCTTAGCGAGCTCCTACGAGCAGTACTTC; CDR3aa: CASSLASSYEQYF
d_gene: NA; abundance: NA; v_gene: TRBV9; j_gene: TRBJ1-1; CDR3nt: TGTGCCAGCAGCGTAACCAGGAACACTGAAGCTTTCTTT; CDR3aa: CASSVTRNTEAFF
d_gene: TRBD2; abundance: once; v_gene: TRBV2; j_gene: TRBJ2-2; CDR3nt: TGTGCCAGCAGTGGAAACGGGGGGGCCTTAGGGGAGCTGTTTTTT; CDR3aa: CASSGNGGALGELFF
d_gene: NA; abundance: NA; v_gene: TRBV9; j_gene: TRBJ2-5; CDR3nt: TGTGCCAGCAGCCCCCAGTGGGGCCCGTACCAAGAGACCCAGTACTTC; CDR3aa: CASSPQWGPYQETQYF
d_gene: TRBD1; abundance: NA; v_gene: TRBV27; j_gene: TRBJ2-5; CDR3nt: TGTGCCAGCAGTTTATTGGGACAGCAAGAGACCCAGTACTTC; CDR3aa: CASSLLGQQETQYF
d_gene: NA; abundance: few; v_gene: TRBV5-6; j_gene: TRBJ1-1; CDR3nt: TGTGCCAGCAGCTTAATACCGGGGGGAAACACTGAAGCTTTCTTT; CDR3aa: CASSLIPGGNTEAFF
d_gene: TRBD1; abundance: NA; v_gene: TRBV9; j_gene: TRBJ2-7; CDR3nt: TGTGCCAGCAGCTATGCAGGGGGCTACGAGCAGTACTTC; CDR3aa: CASSYAGGYEQYF
d_gene: TRBD2; abundance: NA; v_gene: TRBV9; j_gene: TRBJ2-2; CDR3nt: TGTGCCAGCAGCGTAGACGCGGGGGGGAGAACCGGGGAGCTGTTTTTT; CDR3aa: CASSVDAGGRTGELFF
d_gene: NA; abundance: few; v_gene: TRBV4-1; j_gene: TRBJ2-2; CDR3nt: TGCGCCAGCAGTTGGGGGCTCAACACCGGGGAGCTGTTTTTT; CDR3aa: CASSWGLNTGELFF
d_gene: NA; abundance: few; v_gene: TRBV5-1; j_gene: TRBJ1-2; CDR3nt: TGCGCCAGCAGCTTGGGGGCTGCCCTTACGAACTATGGCTACACCTTC; CDR3aa: CASSLGAALTNYGYTF
d_gene: NA; abundance: NA; v_gene: TRBV7-9; j_gene: TRBJ2-2; CDR3nt: TGTGCCAGCAGCCAGGGGTTCGGGGAGCTGTTTTTT; CDR3aa: CASSQGFGELFF